This TCR beta chain was sequenced for a study of T cell repertoires in cytomegalovirus infection. Background on the study: Indications of both CMV infection and matching HLA type were provided by public TCR beta signatures. Regarding the study as a whole: Accumulated public TCR beta family frequency recognized individuals carrying CMV together with the relevant HLA. The study found HLA-C-restricted CMV-specific TCR beta clonotypes dominating the ex vivo response.

TCRdb ran MiXCR on the reads and lists one entry per CDR3 protein. The sample consists of 500,000 or so distinct CDR3 sequences, about 17% of them appearing once. Germline assignment: CDR1 SGHVS and CDR2 FQNEAQ. The V gene end was trimmed by 4 bases and the J gene end by 6 bases; junction bases not matched to a gene: 18. The CDR3 has 18 amino acids. The sample holds many counts of this clonotype. The antigen is unknown. Sequencing was carried out using CD8+ T cells from PBMCs. This chain uses TRBV7-8 with TRBJ2-1; TRBD2 aligns across 7 bases. This receptor was identified in a human donor in good health (CMV status not recorded). Some clones in this sample may be carry-over from other donors' samples. CDR3 nucleotides: TGTGCCAGCAGCTCTTTACTGGGCGGGAGCGACCTTAGCAATGAGCAGTTCTTC. Encoded protein: CASSSLLGGSDLSNEQFF.